This TCR beta chain was captured by sequencing in a study of beta chain features in type 1 diabetes. Every bit of the isolated RNA underwent reverse transcription, so sequencing read expressed TCRB transcripts. Data came from immunoSEQ multiplex PCR; TCRdb stores just in-frame clones and leaves some out. The sample has under 450,000 clones, over 11% seen once. Study-wide results and limits: In patients and controls equally, PCR might favor templates that are shorter. Junctions at VDJ sites from type 1 diabetes patients had fewer insertions and more deletions.

The V segment lost 3 bases and the J segment 6 bases; nucleotides outside the gene matches: 7. There are 16 residues in the CDR3. Germline loops: CDR1 ENHRY, CDR2 SYGVKD. This clone was seen a few times. Its antigen is as yet unknown. The sequenced sample consisted of naive CD4+ T cells from blood. The chain uses TRBV10-3 and TRBJ2-3; 12 nucleotides agree with TRBD2. This TCR was recovered from a man aged 25-40 years in good health. DNA for the CDR3: TGTGCCATCAGTGACCTAGCGGGAGGGCCAAGGGATACGCAGTATTTT. This encodes CAISDLAGGPRDTQYF.